In this sample, the clone carrying this TCR beta chain turned up a few times. Its antigen is unknown. Researchers ran the PCR with 60 Vbeta and 13 Jbeta primers. TCRdb keeps only in-frame clones here, not all; method: immunoSEQ multiplex PCR. The sample carries 120,000 to 150,000 clones, around 72% recorded once. The sample comes from a study of cytomegalovirus exposure and HLA in healthy donors. General observations from the study: A classifier reportedly called cytomegalovirus status with high sensitivity and specificity. What a later analysis showed was that several of the most significant clusters appeared linked to common viral pathogens. According to the study, 160 or so TCR beta chains were cytomegalovirus-associated.

The junction had 14 bases not matched to a gene; V was cut back by 6 bases and J by 1 base. Per germline, CDR1 SNHLY and CDR2 FYNNEI. The CDR3 contains 17 residues. V usage is TRBV2 and J usage is TRBJ2-7; 8 bases match TRBD1. This clonotype originated in a man between 40 and 49 years old in good health and CMV-seronegative. Material for sequencing was PBMCs. The CDR3 DNA sequence: TGTGCCAGCAGCGTAGGAAACCGGGACAGGCATTCCTACGAGCAGTACTTC. Protein product: CASSVGNRDRHSYEQYF.